The rows below give T cell receptor beta chains drawn from one sample of a study of cytomegalovirus exposure and HLA in healthy donors. Repertoires were generated with immunoSEQ multiplex PCR, while TCRdb's copy carries only in-frame clones and drops some. The table shows about 150,000 clones, with about 74% occurring only once. The sample was PBMCs. The origin of the receptors is a man between 40 and 49 years old in good health and CMV-seropositive. Each CDR3 is given with its conserved first and last residue. The D gene is left open where the match is weak. The size of a clone is reported for some rows only, either as once, few or many, or as a class for expanded clones.

clone_size	j_call	v_call	d_call	cdr3_aa	cdr3_nt
-	TRBJ1-5	TRBV7-2	-	CASSPGRRDWPQHF	TGTGCCAGCAGCCCGGGGCGGCGGGACTGGCCCCAGCATTTT
many	TRBJ1-4	TRBV5-1	-	CASSLDLQGGNEKLFF	TGCGCCAGCAGCTTGGACCTCCAGGGAGGAAATGAAAAACTGTTTTTT
-	TRBJ2-1	TRBV6-4	TRBD2	CASSEQAGGRGEQFF	TGTGCCAGCAGTGAACAAGCGGGAGGGCGGGGTGAGCAGTTCTTC
-	TRBJ2-5	TRBV27	-	CASSYKERETQYF	TGTGCCAGCAGTTACAAGGAGCGGGAGACCCAGTACTTC
-	TRBJ2-2	TRBV5-8	-	CASIRLGGNTGELFF	TGTGCCAGCATCCGACTAGGAGGGAACACCGGGGAGCTGTTTTTT
-	TRBJ1-1	TRBV20-1	-	CSATSNTEAFF	TGCAGTGCCACTTCGAACACTGAAGCTTTCTTT
-	TRBJ1-5	TRBV28	-	CASSPLGPYNQPQHF	TGTGCCAGCAGTCCGTTGGGCCCATACAATCAGCCCCAGCATTTT
-	TRBJ2-7	TRBV6-1	-	CATSSFARYEQYF	TGTGCCACCAGCTCCTTTGCTAGGTACGAGCAGTACTTC
-	TRBJ2-5	TRBV7-2	-	CASTLDIMQETQYF	TGTGCCAGCACCTTAGATATAATGCAAGAGACCCAGTACTTC
-	TRBJ1-5	TRBV4-1	-	CASSQALDTDQPQHF	TGCGCCAGCAGCCAAGCCCTCGATACGGATCAGCCCCAGCATTTT
few	TRBJ2-1	TRBV4-1	-	CASSQDRSLAPYNEQFF	TGCGCCAGCAGCCAAGATCGTAGCCTAGCCCCCTACAATGAGCAGTTCTTC
few	TRBJ2-7	TRBV27	TRBD2	CASSLGAGAGLGQYF	TGTGCCAGCAGTTTAGGGGCGGGAGCTGGTCTGGGGCAGTACTTC
-	TRBJ2-1	TRBV6-1	TRBD2	CASSRNSGSYDEQFF	TGTGCCAGCAGTAGAAATAGCGGGAGTTACGATGAGCAGTTCTTC
-	TRBJ2-5	TRBV29-1	TRBD2	CSVPGSGGGKETQYF	TGCAGCGTCCCCGGGTCTGGGGGGGGGAAAGAGACCCAGTACTTC
-	TRBJ1-3	TRBV15	-	CATSENINLSGNTIYF	TGTGCCACCAGCGAAAACATCAACCTCTCTGGAAACACCATATATTTT
-	TRBJ1-2	TRBV18	-	CASSPERVSNYGYTF	TGTGCCAGCTCACCAGAACGGGTCTCTAACTATGGCTACACCTTC
-	TRBJ2-3	TRBV7-2	TRBD2	CASSLVSGRGTDTQYF	TGTGCCAGCAGCTTAGTTAGCGGGAGGGGCACAGATACGCAGTATTTT
-	TRBJ1-4	TRBV29-1	-	CSVMTAGGDEKLFF	TGCAGCGTTATGACGGCGGGAGGCGATGAAAAACTGTTTTTT
-	TRBJ2-1	TRBV29-1	-	CSVDERYSYNEQFF	TGCAGCGTTGACGAGCGGTACTCCTACAATGAGCAGTTCTTC
few	TRBJ2-5	TRBV25-1	TRBD1	CASSDLRGGTGRETQYF	TGTGCCAGCAGTGATCTCCGCGGAGGGACAGGACGAGAGACCCAGTACTTC
-	TRBJ2-5	TRBV11-2	-	CASSSPWGRRGETQYF	TGTGCCAGCAGCTCGCCTTGGGGGAGGAGAGGAGAGACCCAGTACTTC
many	TRBJ1-1	TRBV7-9	-	CASSEEGVGTEAFF	TGTGCCAGCAGCGAAGAGGGGGTAGGCACTGAAGCTTTCTTT
-	TRBJ2-2	TRBV2	TRBD2	CASDGTSGRGTGELFF	TGTGCCAGCGACGGGACTAGCGGGAGAGGGACCGGGGAGCTGTTTTTT
-	TRBJ2-1	TRBV28	-	CASKTAGYYNEQFF	TGTGCCAGCAAGACAGCGGGTTATTACAATGAGCAGTTCTTC
few	TRBJ2-1	TRBV2	TRBD2	CASLRTSGYNEQFF	TGTGCCAGCCTACGAACTAGCGGCTACAATGAGCAGTTCTTC
few	TRBJ2-1	TRBV29-1	TRBD1	CSVPGQGYNEQFF	TGCAGCGTACCGGGACAGGGGTACAATGAGCAGTTCTTC
-	TRBJ1-2	TRBV5-1	TRBD1	CASSPGGAYGYTF	TGCGCCAGCAGTCCAGGGGGCGCCTATGGCTACACCTTC
-	TRBJ2-7	TRBV7-2	TRBD2	CASSFRGTSGRSLYEQYF	TGTGCCAGCAGTTTTAGAGGGACTAGCGGGAGGTCACTCTACGAGCAGTACTTC
-	TRBJ1-3	TRBV18	-	CASSPQGLNSGNTIYF	TGTGCCAGCTCACCTCAGGGGCTTAACTCTGGAAACACCATATATTTT
-	TRBJ2-2	TRBV7-9	-	CASSSTGSDTGELFF	TGTGCCAGCAGCTCAACAGGGTCGGACACCGGGGAGCTGTTTTTT
-	TRBJ2-5	TRBV11-2	TRBD2	CASSLRLAEQETQYF	TGTGCCAGCAGCCTTCGACTAGCGGAGCAAGAGACCCAGTACTTC
-	TRBJ1-2	TRBV28	-	CASSLDRNYGYTF	TGTGCCAGCAGTTTAGACAGGAACTATGGCTACACCTTC
-	TRBJ1-2	TRBV5-1	-	CASSPLPNYGYTF	TGCGCCAGCAGCCCTCTACCCAACTATGGCTACACCTTC
once	TRBJ2-1	TRBV6-1	-	CASSDGRPQVF	TGTGCCAGCAGTGACGGCAGACCCCAGGTCTTC
-	TRBJ2-3	TRBV19	-	CASGGGASPDTQYF	TGTGCCAGTGGAGGCGGGGCCTCCCCAGATACGCAGTATTTT
-	TRBJ2-1	TRBV9	TRBD2	CASSFGLAGLTYNEQFF	TGTGCCAGCAGCTTCGGACTAGCGGGCCTAACCTACAATGAGCAGTTCTTC
-	TRBJ2-3	TRBV6-6	-	CASSYRGYTDTQYF	TGTGCCAGCAGTTACAGGGGCTACACAGATACGCAGTATTTT
-	TRBJ2-2	TRBV5-1	-	CASSLTVSNTGELFF	TGCGCCAGCAGCTTGACAGTTTCGAACACCGGGGAGCTGTTTTTT
-	TRBJ1-2	TRBV2	-	CASSYPRPQNYGYTF	TGTGCCAGCAGCTATCCTAGGCCGCAAAACTATGGCTACACCTTC
-	TRBJ2-2	TRBV7-9	TRBD2	CSSSLASGMNTGELFF	TGTTCCAGCAGCTTAGCTAGCGGGATGAACACCGGGGAGCTGTTTTTT
few	TRBJ2-2	TRBV18	TRBD2	CASSPGLAGAGELFF	TGTGCCAGCTCACCAGGACTAGCGGGAGCCGGGGAGCTGTTTTTT
-	TRBJ2-4	TRBV19	TRBD1	CASSLGQGQGLYF	TGTGCCAGTAGCCTCGGACAGGGTCAGGGCTTGTACTTC
few	TRBJ2-5	TRBV29-1	TRBD2	CSARNSGRGGETQYF	TGCAGCGCCAGGAACAGCGGGAGAGGGGGGGAGACCCAGTACTTC
-	TRBJ1-1	TRBV7-6	-	CASSLRGGTEAFF	TGTGCCAGCAGCCTCCGGGGTGGCACTGAAGCTTTCTTT
-	TRBJ2-7	TRBV10-3	TRBD1	CAISWDSNEQYF	TGTGCCATCAGTTGGGACAGTAACGAGCAGTACTTC
-	TRBJ1-5	TRBV4-2	TRBD1	CASSQVQGALGNQPQHF	TGTGCCAGCAGCCAAGTTCAGGGGGCGCTTGGCAATCAGCCCCAGCATTTT
-	TRBJ1-1	TRBV27	-	CASSLEAGNTEAFF	TGTGCCAGCAGTTTGGAGGCAGGGAACACTGAAGCTTTCTTT
-	TRBJ2-5	TRBV6-1	-	CASSEGGGGGETQYF	TGTGCCAGCAGTGAAGGGGGGGGAGGGGGAGAGACCCAGTACTTC
-	TRBJ2-7	TRBV1	-	CTSSLGGLAGESSSYEQYF	TGCACCAGCAGTCTAGGAGGGCTAGCGGGAGAATCGAGCTCCTACGAGCAGTACTTC